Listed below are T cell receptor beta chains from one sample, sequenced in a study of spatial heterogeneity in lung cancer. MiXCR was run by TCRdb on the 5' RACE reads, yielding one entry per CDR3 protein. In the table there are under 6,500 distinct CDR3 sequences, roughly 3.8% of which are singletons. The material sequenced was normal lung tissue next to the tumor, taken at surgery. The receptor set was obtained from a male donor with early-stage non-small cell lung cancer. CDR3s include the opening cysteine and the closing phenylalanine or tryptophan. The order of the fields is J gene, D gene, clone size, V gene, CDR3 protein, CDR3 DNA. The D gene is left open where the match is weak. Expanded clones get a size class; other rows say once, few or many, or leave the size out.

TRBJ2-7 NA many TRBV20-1 CSARETGYEQYF TGCAGTGCTAGAGAGACTGGCTACGAGCAGTACTTC
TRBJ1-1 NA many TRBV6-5 CASSYKRGTEAFF TGTGCCAGCAGTTACAAGAGGGGGACTGAAGCTTTCTTT
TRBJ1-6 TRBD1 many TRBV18 CASSPGTGANSPLHF TGTGCCAGCTCACCGGGGACAGGGGCTAATTCACCCCTCCACTTT
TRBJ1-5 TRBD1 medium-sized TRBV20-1 CSARVNGQGDQPQHF TGCAGTGCTAGAGTAAATGGACAGGGAGATCAGCCCCAGCATTTT
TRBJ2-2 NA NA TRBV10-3 CAISESVADSTGELFF TGTGCCATCAGTGAGTCAGTAGCGGATAGCACCGGGGAGCTGTTTTTT
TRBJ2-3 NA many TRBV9 CASSVARVGGESTDTQYF TGTGCCAGCAGCGTAGCTAGGGTAGGCGGGGAGAGCACAGATACGCAGTATTTT
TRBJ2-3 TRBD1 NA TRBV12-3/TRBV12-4 CASSPGQVSTDTQYF TGTGCCAGCAGTCCGGGACAGGTTAGTACAGATACGCAGTATTTT
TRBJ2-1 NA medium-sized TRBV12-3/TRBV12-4 CASSSGGLSSYNEQFF TGTGCCAGCAGCTCAGGGGGACTGAGCTCCTACAATGAGCAGTTCTTC
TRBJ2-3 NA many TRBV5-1 CASSLVGDASTDTQYF TGCGCCAGCAGCTTGGTAGGAGACGCTAGCACAGATACGCAGTATTTT
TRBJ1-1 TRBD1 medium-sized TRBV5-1 CASSLGEQGAEAFF TGCGCCAGCAGCTTGGGGGAACAGGGGGCTGAAGCTTTCTTT
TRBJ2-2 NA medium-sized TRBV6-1 CASSEPTGPGELFF TGTGCCAGCAGTGAACCTACAGGGCCCGGGGAGCTGTTTTTT
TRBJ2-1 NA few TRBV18 CASSPGQGRGNEQFF TGTGCCAGCTCACCAGGGCAGGGCCGGGGAAATGAGCAGTTCTTC
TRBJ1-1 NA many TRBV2 CASRRGGTEAFF TGTGCCAGCAGACGGGGAGGCACTGAAGCTTTCTTT
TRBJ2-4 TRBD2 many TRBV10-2 CASSIRLAGDQYF TGCGCCAGCAGTATTAGACTAGCGGGGGATCAGTACTTC
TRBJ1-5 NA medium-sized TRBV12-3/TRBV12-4 CASSPMTGSGSNQPQHF TGTGCCAGCAGTCCAATGACAGGATCGGGAAGCAATCAGCCCCAGCATTTT
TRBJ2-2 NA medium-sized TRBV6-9 CASSTVSPGELFF TGTGCCAGCAGTACAGTCTCCCCCGGGGAGCTGTTTTTT
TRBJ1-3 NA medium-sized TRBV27 CASSSLSGNTIYF TGTGCCAGCTCGTCCCTCTCTGGAAACACCATATATTTT
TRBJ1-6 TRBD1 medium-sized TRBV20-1 CSARAFDRGDNSPLHF TGCAGTGCTAGAGCTTTCGACAGGGGGGATAATTCACCCCTCCACTTT
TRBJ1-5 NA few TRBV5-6 CASSLSNQPQHF TGTGCCAGCAGCTTAAGCAATCAGCCCCAGCATTTT
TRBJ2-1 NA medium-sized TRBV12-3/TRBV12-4 CASSLTDLREQFF TGTGCCAGCAGTTTGACCGACCTTCGGGAGCAGTTCTTC
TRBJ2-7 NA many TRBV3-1 CASSRIAGPSYEQYF TGTGCCAGCAGCCGGATTGCCGGGCCGTCCTACGAGCAGTACTTC
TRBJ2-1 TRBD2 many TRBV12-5 CASALLAGGPNEQFF TGTGCTAGTGCCCTTCTAGCGGGAGGGCCCAATGAGCAGTTCTTC
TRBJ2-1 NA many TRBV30 CAWKSGGTFYNEQFF TGTGCCTGGAAGAGTGGCGGAACCTTCTACAATGAGCAGTTCTTC
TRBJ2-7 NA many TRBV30 CAWSVAHEQYF TGTGCCTGGAGTGTAGCCCACGAGCAGTACTTC
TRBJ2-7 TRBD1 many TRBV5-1 CASRGQGASEQYF TGCGCCAGCAGAGGTCAGGGGGCCAGCGAGCAGTACTTC
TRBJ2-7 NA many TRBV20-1 CSAAGEGASGFPYEQYF TGCAGTGCAGCGGGGGAGGGGGCTAGCGGGTTTCCCTACGAGCAGTACTTC
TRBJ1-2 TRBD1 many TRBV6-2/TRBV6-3 CASSYRTGGNYGYTF TGTGCCAGCAGTTATCGGACAGGGGGTAACTATGGCTACACCTTC
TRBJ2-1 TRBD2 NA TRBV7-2 CASSATSAYNEQFF TGTGCCAGCAGCGCTACTAGCGCTTACAATGAGCAGTTCTTC
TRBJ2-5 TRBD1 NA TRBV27 CASSLDREETQYF TGTGCCAGCAGTTTAGACAGGGAAGAGACCCAGTACTTC
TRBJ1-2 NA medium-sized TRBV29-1 CSVEGRSPGYTF TGCAGCGTTGAAGGCCGGTCCCCCGGCTACACCTTC
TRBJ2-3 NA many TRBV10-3 CAIRAGGVTDTQYF TGTGCCATCAGGGCGGGCGGGGTCACAGATACGCAGTATTTT
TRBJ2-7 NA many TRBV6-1 CASSEGRRDEQYF TGTGCCAGCAGTGAAGGGCGTCGGGACGAGCAGTACTTC
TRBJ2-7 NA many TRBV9 CASSVAAGVYEQYF TGTGCCAGCAGCGTGGCGGCAGGGGTTTACGAGCAGTACTTC
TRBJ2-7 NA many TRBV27 CASSPSRSREQYF TGTGCCAGCAGTCCCTCACGTTCGCGCGAGCAGTACTTC
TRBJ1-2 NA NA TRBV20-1 CSARPLTGVYGYTF TGCAGTGCTAGACCCCTAACAGGCGTCTATGGCTACACCTTC
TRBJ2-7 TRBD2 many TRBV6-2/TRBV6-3 CASSRGLAGVYEQYF TGTGCCAGCAGCAGGGGACTAGCGGGAGTCTACGAGCAGTACTTC
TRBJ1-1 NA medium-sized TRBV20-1 CSTTPQGDTEAFF TGCAGTACTACACCGCAGGGAGACACTGAAGCTTTCTTT
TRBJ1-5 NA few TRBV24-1 CATSEAGKEGQPQHF TGTGCCACCAGTGAGGCCGGGAAGGAGGGGCAGCCCCAGCATTTT
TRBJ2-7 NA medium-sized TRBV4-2 CASSQDLGRGNEQYF TGTGCCAGCAGCCAAGATCTTGGTAGAGGAAACGAGCAGTACTTC
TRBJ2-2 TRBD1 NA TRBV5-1 CASKTGIANTGELFF TGCGCCAGCAAGACAGGGATAGCGAACACCGGGGAGCTGTTTTTT
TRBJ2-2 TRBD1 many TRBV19 CASSTQGAGELFF TGTGCCAGTAGTACTCAGGGGGCCGGGGAGCTGTTTTTT
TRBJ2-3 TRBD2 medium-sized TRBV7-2 CASSLEASGGPSTDTQYF TGTGCCAGCAGCTTAGAGGCTAGCGGGGGCCCTAGCACAGATACGCAGTATTTT
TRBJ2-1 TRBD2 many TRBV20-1 CSARLAVAGNEQFF TGCAGTGCTAGACTAGCGGTTGCTGGCAATGAGCAGTTCTTC
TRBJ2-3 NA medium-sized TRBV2 CASSQRVASTDTQYF TGTGCCAGCAGCCAAAGGGTCGCTAGCACAGATACGCAGTATTTT
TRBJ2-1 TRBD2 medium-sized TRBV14 CASSQSLAGVSYNEQFF TGTGCCAGCAGCCAGTCGTTAGCGGGAGTCTCCTACAATGAGCAGTTCTTC
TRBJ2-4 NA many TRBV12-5 CAGGLGGTGRDLAKNIQYF TGTGCTGGTGGTTTGGGTGGGACGGGTAGAGATTTAGCCAAAAACATTCAGTACTTC
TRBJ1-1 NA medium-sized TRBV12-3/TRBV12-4 CASSLVRQTEAFF TGTGCCAGCAGTTTGGTTCGCCAAACTGAAGCTTTCTTT
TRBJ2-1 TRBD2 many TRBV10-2 CASSEWLAVSDEQFF TGCGCCAGCAGTGAGTGGCTAGCGGTAAGCGATGAGCAGTTCTTC
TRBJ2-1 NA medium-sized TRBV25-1 CASSELTDGRSEQFF TGTGCCAGCAGTGAATTGACTGACGGACGCAGTGAGCAGTTCTTC
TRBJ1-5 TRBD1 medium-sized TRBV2 CASRSDRAINQPQHF TGTGCCAGCAGGAGCGACAGGGCGATCAATCAGCCCCAGCATTTT
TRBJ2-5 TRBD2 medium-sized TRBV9 CASSGRTSSQETQYF TGTGCCAGCAGCGGCAGGACTAGCTCTCAAGAGACCCAGTACTTC
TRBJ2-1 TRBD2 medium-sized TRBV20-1 CSARTPLAGGVNEQFF TGCAGTGCTAGAACCCCACTAGCGGGAGGGGTTAATGAGCAGTTCTTC
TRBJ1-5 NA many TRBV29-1 CSVGGQDQPQHF TGCAGCGTAGGCGGTCAGGATCAGCCCCAGCATTTT